These 19 T cell receptor beta chains were all obtained from the same sample, sequenced in a study of blood T cell repertoires in COVID-19. Repertoires were generated with immunoSEQ multiplex PCR, while TCRdb's copy carries only in-frame clones and drops some. The sample yields fewer than 100,000 clones, approximately 86% seen once. Sequences were obtained from peripheral blood. The receptors were gathered from a man aged 55 to 70 with acute or convalescent COVID-19.

Only one count was recorded for this clone. The chain combines TRBV3-1 (or the pseudogene TRBV3-2) with TRBJ1-1; D not certain. Between the trimmed V and J ends, which lost 0 bases and 11 bases, there was a span of 7 bases. CDR1 is LGHDT and CDR2 is YNNKEL in the germline V gene (reference sequence). The CDR3 extends over 11 amino acids. The CDR3 DNA sequence: TGTGCCAGCAGCCAAGAATCTCGGGCTTTCTTT. This translates into CASSQESRAFF.

The chain has TRBV6-2 or TRBV6-3 and TRBJ2-7, with 10 bases identical to TRBD1. Germline CDR1 reads MNHEY; CDR2 reads SVGEGT. J lost 1 base, V lost 4 bases, and 7 bases had no gene match. The CDR3 is 16 residues long. The CDR3 loop reads CASSSGRDRGSYEQYF. The DNA of the CDR3 is TGTGCCAGCAGTTCGGGCCGGGACAGGGGATCCTACGAGCAGTACTTC.

The chain employs TRBV9 and TRBJ1-2, with TRBD1 as a possible D gene (6 bases). The germline gives CDR1 SGDLS, CDR2 YYNGEE. The CDR3 is 14 residues long. Trimming cost V 3 bases and J 5 bases, with 14 bases left between them. Written as DNA, the CDR3 is TGTGCCAGCAGCGCTTCGGGACATCGTTATGGCTACACCTTC. It yields the protein CASSASGHRYGYTF.

This chain links TRBV28 with TRBJ1-1; D is undetermined. This CDR3 has 11 amino acids. V dropped 5 bases and J dropped 5 bases, with 6 bases sitting between them. From germline, CDR1 is MDHEN and CDR2 SYDVKM. The CDR3 nucleotides read TGTGCCAGCAGTCCCCGGACTGAAGCTTTCTTT. Amino acid sequence: CASSPRTEAFF.

This chain uses TRBV18 with TRBJ2-7; tentative D call: TRBD1 (6 bases). In germline, CDR1 is KGHSH, CDR2 LQKENI. The CDR3 covers 14 residues. V was pared by 6 bases and J by 4 bases, with 16 bases between. The chain's CDR3 is CASSPGHPDYEQYF. As DNA, the CDR3 is TGTGCCAGCTCCCCGGGACACCCCGATTACGAGCAGTACTTC.

This sequence joins TRBV10-2 and TRBJ2-3, with TRBD2 identical over 8 bases. The CDR3 is 16 residues long. Germline V gene lookup returns CDR1 WSHSY and CDR2 SAAADI. V trimming: 4 bases; J trimming: 2 bases; junction bases outside the gene matches: 8. The CDR3 sequence is CASSGGLAGNTDTQYF. The DNA for the CDR3 is TGCGCCAGCAGTGGCGGACTAGCCGGTAACACAGATACGCAGTATTTT.

V usage is TRBV5-8 and J usage is TRBJ1-2, with D possibly matching TRBD1 (6 bases). CDR1 is SGHTS, CDR2 YDEGEE, per germline. V gave up 1 base and J gave up 5 bases, with 9 bases separating them. The CDR3 runs 13 residues. CDR3: CASSLTGKYGYTF. CDR3 bases: TGTGCCAGCAGCTTGACAGGGAAATATGGCTACACCTTC.

On this clone itself: Additional DNA sequences in this sample encode the identical CDR3. This chain uses TRBV5-1 with TRBJ2-2; D ambiguous. Germline lookup yields CDR1 SGHRS and CDR2 YFSETQ. Trimming cost V 4 bases and J 2 bases, with 3 bases left between them. The CDR3 runs 12 residues. The chain's CDR3 is CASSLNTGELFF. DNA for the CDR3: TGCGCCAGCAGCCTCAACACCGGGGAGCTGTTTTTT.

The CDR3 nucleotides are TGTGCCAGCAGCGTAGGGGGCGACAGGTCGACGATGCAGTATTTT. This gives the protein CASSVGGDRSTMQYF. The rearrangement uses TRBV9 and TRBJ2-3, with TRBD1 as a possible D gene (6 bases). Germline CDR1 and CDR2: SGDLS and YYNGEE. Trimming pared 0 bases from V and 11 bases from J, leaving 19 bases between. The CDR3 consists of 15 residues.

V usage is TRBV14 and J usage is TRBJ1-2, with 8 bases fitting TRBD1. This CDR3 region has 13 residues. CDR1 is SGHDN and CDR2 is FVKESK in the germline V gene. J was trimmed by 8 bases and V by 6 bases; bases with no gene match: 8. The CDR3 region is CASRQGGVGGYTF. In nucleotides, the CDR3 is TGTGCCAGCAGACAGGGGGGTGTAGGCGGCTACACCTTC.

V and J are TRBV7-2 and TRBJ1-1; TRBD1 is a possible D gene (6 bases). V lost 5 bases to trimming and J lost 8 bases, with 9 bases between them. The germline CDR1 and CDR2 sequences are SGHTA and FQGNSA. CDR3 length: 11 residues. CDR3 sequence reads: CASSRGSEAFF. CDR3 DNA sequence: TGTGCCAGCAGCAGGGGGAGCGAAGCTTTCTTT.

The V gene is TRBV30, the J gene TRBJ2-5; TRBD2 is a possible D gene (5 bases). With 2 bases removed from V and 2 bases from J, the gap between germline ends came to 9 bases. This CDR3 is built from 13 residues. Germline V gives CDR1 GTSNPN, CDR2 SVGIG (reference sequence). The CDR3 is CAWSYSGQETQYF. Here the CDR3 DNA reads TGTGCCTGGAGTTATTCGGGGCAAGAGACCCAGTACTTC. The full variable domain, with the rest looked up from reference TRBV30 and TRBJ2-5, is SQTIHQWPATLVQPVGSPLSLECTVEGTSNPNLYWYRQAAGRGLQLLFYSVGIGQISSEVPQNLSASRPQDRQFILSSKKLLLSDSGFYLCAWSYSGQETQYFGPGTRLLVL.

CDR3: CASRPEGREGLADTQYF. The CDR3 DNA follows: TGCGCCAGCAGGCCGGAGGGGCGGGAGGGCCTGGCAGATACGCAGTATTTT. The chain is built from TRBV5-1 and TRBJ2-3, with 9 bases identical to TRBD2. The CDR3 totals 17 residues. The trim removed 5 bases at V and 4 bases at J, leaving 14 bases unmatched. Germline-derived CDR1 and CDR2 are SGHRS and YFSETQ. The whole variable domain, filled in from reference TRBV5-1 and TRBJ2-3, reads KAGVTQTPRYLIKTRGQQVTLSCSPISGHRSVSWYQQTPGQGLQFLFEYFSETQRNKGNFPGRFSGRQFSNSRSEMNVSTLELGDSALYLCASRPEGREGLADTQYFGPGTRLTVL.

The chain recombines TRBV28 with TRBJ1-6, with D perhaps matching TRBD1 (5 bases). Germline values: CDR1 MDHEN, CDR2 SYDVKM. The CDR3 is 13 amino acids. V dropped 8 bases and J dropped 10 bases, with 15 bases sitting between them. CDR3 sequence: CASSNQGFSPLHF. The CDR3 DNA reads as TGTGCCAGCTCAAATCAGGGTTTCTCACCCCTCCACTTT.

This clone was seen more than once but under ten times. The chain recombines TRBV11-2 with TRBJ2-1, with TRBD2 matching 11 bases. Germline trimming cut 4 bases from V and 6 bases from J; bases unmatched to any gene: 5. Per the germline V gene, CDR1 is SGHAT and CDR2 is FQNNGV. The CDR3 totals 15 residues. The CDR3 loop is CASSSVAGGPNEQFF. CDR3 in DNA: TGTGCCAGCAGCTCGGTAGCGGGAGGGCCCAATGAGCAGTTCTTC.

The chain couples TRBV5-4 to TRBJ2-1; D is perhaps TRBD2 (6 bases). In germline, CDR1 is SGHNT, CDR2 YYREEE (reference sequence). V gave up 6 bases and J gave up 6 bases, with 19 bases separating them. This CDR3 is built from 15 residues. The CDR3 coding sequence is TGTGCCAGCACACCACCGGGACTGGGGGTCAATGAGCAGTTCTTC. It codes for CASTPPGLGVNEQFF.

The chain uses TRBV11-2 and TRBJ1-2, with D maybe TRBD1 (6 bases). Deletions cut 0 bases from V and 8 bases from J, with 10 bases between. The CDR3 covers 13 residues. The germline V gene has CDR1 SGHAT and CDR2 FQNNGV. The CDR3 sequence: CASSLEAGVGYTF. The CDR3 region has the DNA TGTGCCAGCAGCTTAGAAGCAGGGGTCGGCTACACCTTC.

The DNA of the CDR3 is TGTGCCAGCAGTCGCGGGAGAGGTACCGGGGAGCTGTTTTTT. It translates to CASSRGRGTGELFF. J is TRBJ2-2 and V is TRBV3-1 (or the pseudogene TRBV3-2); 7 bases are shared with TRBD2. Germline-derived CDR1 and CDR2 are LGHDT and YNNKEL (reference sequence). J lost 5 bases, V lost 6 bases, and 6 bases had no gene match. The CDR3 length is 14 residues.

V is TRBV6-1 and J is TRBJ2-1, with 7 bases matching TRBD1. The germline gives CDR1 MNHNS, CDR2 SASEGT. CDR3 length: 17 amino acids. J lost 2 bases, V lost 4 bases, and 11 bases had no gene match. CDR3 coding DNA: TGTGCCAGCAGTGTGGAATTCGACAGGGAGACCTACAATGAGCAGTTCTTC. Encoded protein: CASSVEFDRETYNEQFF.